Listed here is a single T cell receptor (beta chain). Its antigen target is currently unknown. The record has no base qualities; no much larger clone is one base away. The sample originates from a study of early T cells in non-severe SARS-CoV-2 infection (dated by TCRdb to the early 2020s). Describing the broader study: Because TCR sequencing was done on bulk RNA from unsorted whole blood, the alpha and beta chains could not be paired. What the study reported, not specific to this receptor: VDJdb matching was skewed toward anti-spike CD8 responses, so virus-specific expansions were likely underestimated and private and CD4 specificities were missed.

Trimming removed 4 bases from V and 5 bases from J, leaving 16 bases between the germline ends. From its cysteine to its phenylalanine, the CDR3 spans 15 amino acids. Here the CDR3 DNA is all that survives: 45 bases in frame from base 1. As encoded in the germline V gene, CDR1 is SGDLS while CDR2 is YYNGEE. The library was built by means of 5' RACE. The sequencing machine was a NextSeq 500. The TCR library protocol attached unique molecular identifiers to individual cDNA molecules to correct for sequencing error and PCR bias. Both TCR alpha and beta chains were sequenced, and tight co-correlation was observed between alpha and beta sequence abundances in each sample. Processing in the source paper ran as follows. Decombinator V4 was used to annotate the V gene, J gene and CDR3 of the TCR sequences. Expanded TCRs were defined as changing significantly between any two time points under a Poisson model with p below 0.0001. TCR abundances were normalised to the total number of TCRs sequenced in each sample and reported as counts per million. MAIT TCRs were defined by TRAV1-2 paired with TRAJ12, TRAJ20 or TRAJ33, and iNKT TCRs by TRAV10 paired with TRAJ18. VDJdb, accessed 1 November 2021, was searched for CMV, EBV and SARS-CoV-2 annotated TCRs, excluding TCRs annotated for multiple antigens. Using fastp trimming at Q25 and MiXCR clonotype assembly, TCRdb reanalyzed the public sequencing data and kept in-frame beta chains. A single entry per CDR3 protein holds the most common genes and DNA from its merged rows. Clone size and V and J calls follow TCRdb, not the original study. The sample table contains tens of thousands of distinct CDR3 sequences; only one count was recorded for around 13% of them. In total, the top ten clones hold 1.1% of the sample.

The study was a case-control design nested within a healthcare worker cohort in London, UK, with weekly nasopharyngeal swab PCR tests and blood sampling. Healthcare workers were enrolled in the week of the UK lockdown, from 23 to 31 March 2020, and were followed every week for up to roughly 15 weeks. The TCR sequence derives from an adult who was a healthcare worker with PCR-confirmed SARS-CoV-2 infection or an uninfected control (not recorded which). Rearrangement joined TRBV9 to TRBJ1-5; the D region possibly corresponds to TRBD1 (6 bases align). The specimen sequenced was whole blood. The CDR3: CASSPSGGLHQPQHF. The DNA sequence is given as TGTGCCAGCAGCCCCAGCGGGGGCCTCCATCAGCCCCAGCATTTT. The full variable domain, completed from the reference TRBV9 and TRBJ1-5 proteins outside the CDR3, reads DSGVTQTPKHLITATGQRVTLRCSPRSGDLSVYWYQQSLDQGLQFLIQYYNGEERAKGNILERFSAQQFPDLHSELNLSSLELGDSALYFCASSPSGGLHQPQHFGDGTRLSIL.